This passage covers 2 T cell receptor beta chains from one sample sequenced in a study of vaccination and CD4 T cells after COVID-19. Their cognate antigens are unknown. The sample's treatment: roughly ten-day PBMC culture with coronavirus spike peptide pools or control peptides (ViraFEST assay). Scientists ran DNA taken from cultured CD4+ T cells through the Oncomine TCR Beta short-read assay for sequencing. TCRdb recomputed calls from the PCR reads with MiXCR, one row per CDR3 protein. Here the sample spans 14,000 or so distinct CDR3 sequences, less than 35% being singletons. This material consisted of CD4+ T cells from blood, cultured in vitro, taken before SARS-CoV-2 vaccination. Receptor source: a human donor who received a COVID-19 vaccine.

This clonotype was recorded a few times. The chain couples TRBV5-1 to TRBJ2-5; tentative D call: TRBD2 (7 bases). The CDR3 is made up of 14 amino acids. V lost 4 bases to trimming and J lost 1 base, with 11 bases between them. CDR1 and CDR2 (germline): SGHRS, YFSETQ. CDR3 coding DNA: TGCGCCAGCAGCAGGAGGGGGGGCCAAGAGACCCAGTACTTC. Translated: CASSRRGGQETQYF.

This chain links TRBV5-1 with TRBJ1-1; D is undetermined. The CDR3 covers 13 residues. Germline lookup yields CDR1 SGHRS and CDR2 YFSETQ. Trimming stripped 3 bases from V and 0 bases from J, with 6 bases between. CDR3 residues: CASSYSVNTEAFF. DNA for the CDR3: TGCGCCAGCAGCTACAGCGTGAACACTGAAGCTTTCTTT.